The T cell receptor beta chain described here comes from a study of T cells in women clearing cervical HPV infection. Study background: Controls gave blood once infection was undetectable; cases at lesion identification. Study-level points and caveats: Controls had more TRBV6-7 (0.16%) than cases (about 0.11%). Each sample's T-cell count was unknown, possibly confounding richness.

A note on this clone: As yet, its antigen is unknown. The read falls 3 residues short of the CDR3 end, and the missing part is taken from the germline J gene.

Repertoires were generated with immunoSEQ multiplex PCR, while TCRdb's copy carries only in-frame clones and drops some. Listed are about 30,000 clones; roughly 3.6% falls within the top ten. The CDR3 runs to 12 residues. CDR1 is SGHKS and CDR2 is YYEKEE in the germline V gene (reference sequence). The V end was cut by 2 bases, the J end by 5 bases, with 7 bases between. The sample taken for sequencing was blood buffy coat. This rearrangement joins TRBV5-5 to TRBJ2-5; D gene ambiguous. The receptor comes from a woman between 18 and 69 years old with a cervical HPV16 infection that either progressed to CIN3+ or cleared (not recorded which). The CDR3 protein is CASSFNPETQYF. CDR3 DNA, as far as it was read: TGTGCCAGCAGCTTTAATCCGGAGACC.